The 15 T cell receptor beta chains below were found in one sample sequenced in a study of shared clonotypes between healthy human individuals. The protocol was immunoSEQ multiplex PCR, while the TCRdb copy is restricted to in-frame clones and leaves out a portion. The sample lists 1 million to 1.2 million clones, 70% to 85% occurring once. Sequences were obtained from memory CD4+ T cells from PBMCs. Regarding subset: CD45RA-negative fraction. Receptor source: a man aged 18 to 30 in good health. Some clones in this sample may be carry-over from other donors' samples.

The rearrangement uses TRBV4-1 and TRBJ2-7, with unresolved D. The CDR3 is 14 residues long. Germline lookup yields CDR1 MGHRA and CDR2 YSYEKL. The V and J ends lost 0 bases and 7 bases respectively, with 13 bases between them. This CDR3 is CASSQERARGEQYF. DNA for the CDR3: TGCGCCAGCAGCCAAGAAAGGGCCCGAGGAGAGCAGTACTTC.

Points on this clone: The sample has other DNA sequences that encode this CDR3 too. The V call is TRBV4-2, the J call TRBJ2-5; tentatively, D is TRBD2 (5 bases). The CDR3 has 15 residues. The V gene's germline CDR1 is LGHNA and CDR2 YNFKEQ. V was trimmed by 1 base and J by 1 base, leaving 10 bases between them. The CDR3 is CASSQVAGPQETQYF. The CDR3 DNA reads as TGTGCCAGCAGCCAAGTGGCGGGCCCCCAAGAGACCCAGTACTTC.

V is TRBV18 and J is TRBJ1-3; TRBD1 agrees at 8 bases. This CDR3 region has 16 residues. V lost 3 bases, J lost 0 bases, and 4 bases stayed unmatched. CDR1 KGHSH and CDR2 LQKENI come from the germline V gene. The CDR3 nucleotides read TGTGCCAGCTCACCGACAGGGGACCCCTCTGGAAACACCATATATTTT. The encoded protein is CASSPTGDPSGNTIYF.

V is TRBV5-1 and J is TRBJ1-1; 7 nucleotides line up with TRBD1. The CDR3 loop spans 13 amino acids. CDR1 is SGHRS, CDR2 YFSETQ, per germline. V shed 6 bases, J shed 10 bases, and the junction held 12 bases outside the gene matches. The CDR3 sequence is CASIVKGAGGAFF. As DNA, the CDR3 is TGCGCCAGCATCGTAAAGGGGGCCGGTGGAGCTTTCTTT.

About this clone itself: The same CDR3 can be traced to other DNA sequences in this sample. The CDR3 nucleotides are TGTGCCAGCAGCCCGGGACTAGCGGGAGCAGATACGCAGTATTTT. The encoded protein is CASSPGLAGADTQYF. The rearrangement links TRBV7-2 to TRBJ2-3; 14 bases agree with TRBD2. The CDR3 has 15 amino acids. The junction had 2 bases not matched to a gene; V was cut back by 5 bases and J by 4 bases. The V gene's germline CDR1 is SGHTA and CDR2 FQGNSA.

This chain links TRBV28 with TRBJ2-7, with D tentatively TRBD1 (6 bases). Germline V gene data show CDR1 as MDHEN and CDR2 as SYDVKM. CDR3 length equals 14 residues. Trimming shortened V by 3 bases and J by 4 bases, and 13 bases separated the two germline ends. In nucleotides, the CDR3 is TGTGCCAGCAGTTTGTGGACAGACAAATACGAGCAGTACTTC. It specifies CASSLWTDKYEQYF.

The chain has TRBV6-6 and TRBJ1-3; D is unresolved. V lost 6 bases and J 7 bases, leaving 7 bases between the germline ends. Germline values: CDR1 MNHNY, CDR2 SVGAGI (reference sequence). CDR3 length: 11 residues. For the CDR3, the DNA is TGTGCCAGCAGCTCCAGCAACACCATATATTTT. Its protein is CASSSSNTIYF.

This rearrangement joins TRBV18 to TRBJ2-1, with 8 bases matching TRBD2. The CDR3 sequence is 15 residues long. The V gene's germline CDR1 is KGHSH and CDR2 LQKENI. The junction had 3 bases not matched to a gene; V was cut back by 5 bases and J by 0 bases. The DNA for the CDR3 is TGTGCCAGCTCATTCGCGGGGGGCTCCTACAATGAGCAGTTCTTC. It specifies CASSFAGGSYNEQFF. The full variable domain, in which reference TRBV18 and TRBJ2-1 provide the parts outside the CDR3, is NAGVMQNPRHLVRRRGQEARLRCSPMKGHSHVYWYRQLPEEGLKFMVYLQKENIIDESGMPKERFSAEFPKEGPSILRIQQVVRGDSAAYFCASSFAGGSYNEQFFGPGTRLTVL.

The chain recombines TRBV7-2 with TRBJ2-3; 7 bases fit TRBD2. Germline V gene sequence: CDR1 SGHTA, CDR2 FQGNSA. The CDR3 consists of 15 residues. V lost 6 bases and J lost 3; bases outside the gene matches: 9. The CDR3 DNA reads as TGTGCCAGCAGGGGCGGGAGTGGGGGGACAGATACGCAGTATTTT. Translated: CASRGGSGGTDTQYF.

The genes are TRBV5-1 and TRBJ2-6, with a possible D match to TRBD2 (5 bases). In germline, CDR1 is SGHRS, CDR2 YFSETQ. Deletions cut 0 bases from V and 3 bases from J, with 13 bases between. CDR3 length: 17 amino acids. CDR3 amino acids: CASSLELGEVGANVLTF. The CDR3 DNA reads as TGCGCCAGCAGCTTGGAGCTCGGGGAAGTTGGGGCCAACGTCCTGACTTTC.

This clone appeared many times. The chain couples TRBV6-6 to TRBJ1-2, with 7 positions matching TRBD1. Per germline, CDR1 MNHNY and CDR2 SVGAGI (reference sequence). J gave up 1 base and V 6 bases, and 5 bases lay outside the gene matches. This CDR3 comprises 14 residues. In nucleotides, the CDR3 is TGTGCCAGCAGCCCAGGGACAGTTAACTATGGCTACACCTTC. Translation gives CASSPGTVNYGYTF.

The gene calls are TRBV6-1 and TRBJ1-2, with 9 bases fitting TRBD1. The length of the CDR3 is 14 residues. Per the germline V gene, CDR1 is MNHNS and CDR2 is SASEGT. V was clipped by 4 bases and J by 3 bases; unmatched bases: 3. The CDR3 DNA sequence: TGTGCCAGCAGTGGGGACAGGGCCTACTATGGCTACACCTTC. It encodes CASSGDRAYYGYTF.

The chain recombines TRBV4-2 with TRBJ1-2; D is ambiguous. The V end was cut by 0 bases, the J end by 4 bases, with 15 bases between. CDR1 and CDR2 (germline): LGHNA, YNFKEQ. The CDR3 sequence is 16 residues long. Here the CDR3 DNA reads TGTGCCAGCAGCCAAGAGGTAGAGGTCCTGGTCTATGGCTACACCTTC. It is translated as CASSQEVEVLVYGYTF.

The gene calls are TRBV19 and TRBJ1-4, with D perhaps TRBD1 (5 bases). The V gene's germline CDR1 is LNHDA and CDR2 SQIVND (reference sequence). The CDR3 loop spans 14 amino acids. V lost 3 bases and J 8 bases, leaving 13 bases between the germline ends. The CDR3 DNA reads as TGTGCCAGTAGTATCCAGGGACCGGGAGAAAAACTGTTTTTT. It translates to CASSIQGPGEKLFF.

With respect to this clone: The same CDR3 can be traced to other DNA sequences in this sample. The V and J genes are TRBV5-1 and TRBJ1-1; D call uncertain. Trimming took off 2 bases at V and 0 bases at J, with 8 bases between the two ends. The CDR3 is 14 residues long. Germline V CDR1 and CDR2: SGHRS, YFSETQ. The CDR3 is CASSLAALNTEAFF. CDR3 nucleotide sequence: TGCGCCAGCAGCTTAGCAGCTTTGAACACTGAAGCTTTCTTT.